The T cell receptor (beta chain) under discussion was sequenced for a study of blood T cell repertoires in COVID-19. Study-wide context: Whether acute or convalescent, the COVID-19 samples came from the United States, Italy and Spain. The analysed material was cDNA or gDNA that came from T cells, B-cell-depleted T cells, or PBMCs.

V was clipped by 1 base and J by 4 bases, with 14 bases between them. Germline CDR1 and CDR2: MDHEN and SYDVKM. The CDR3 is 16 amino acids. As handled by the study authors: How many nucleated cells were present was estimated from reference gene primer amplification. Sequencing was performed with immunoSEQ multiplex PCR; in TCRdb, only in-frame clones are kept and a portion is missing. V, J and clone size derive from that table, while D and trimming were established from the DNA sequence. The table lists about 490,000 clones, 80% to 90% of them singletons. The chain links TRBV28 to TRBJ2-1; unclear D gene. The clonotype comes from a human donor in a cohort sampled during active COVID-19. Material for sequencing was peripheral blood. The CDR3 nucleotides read TGTGCCAGCAGTTTATCTGCCCAACAGCCTTACAATGAGCAGTTCTTC. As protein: CASSLSAQQPYNEQFF.